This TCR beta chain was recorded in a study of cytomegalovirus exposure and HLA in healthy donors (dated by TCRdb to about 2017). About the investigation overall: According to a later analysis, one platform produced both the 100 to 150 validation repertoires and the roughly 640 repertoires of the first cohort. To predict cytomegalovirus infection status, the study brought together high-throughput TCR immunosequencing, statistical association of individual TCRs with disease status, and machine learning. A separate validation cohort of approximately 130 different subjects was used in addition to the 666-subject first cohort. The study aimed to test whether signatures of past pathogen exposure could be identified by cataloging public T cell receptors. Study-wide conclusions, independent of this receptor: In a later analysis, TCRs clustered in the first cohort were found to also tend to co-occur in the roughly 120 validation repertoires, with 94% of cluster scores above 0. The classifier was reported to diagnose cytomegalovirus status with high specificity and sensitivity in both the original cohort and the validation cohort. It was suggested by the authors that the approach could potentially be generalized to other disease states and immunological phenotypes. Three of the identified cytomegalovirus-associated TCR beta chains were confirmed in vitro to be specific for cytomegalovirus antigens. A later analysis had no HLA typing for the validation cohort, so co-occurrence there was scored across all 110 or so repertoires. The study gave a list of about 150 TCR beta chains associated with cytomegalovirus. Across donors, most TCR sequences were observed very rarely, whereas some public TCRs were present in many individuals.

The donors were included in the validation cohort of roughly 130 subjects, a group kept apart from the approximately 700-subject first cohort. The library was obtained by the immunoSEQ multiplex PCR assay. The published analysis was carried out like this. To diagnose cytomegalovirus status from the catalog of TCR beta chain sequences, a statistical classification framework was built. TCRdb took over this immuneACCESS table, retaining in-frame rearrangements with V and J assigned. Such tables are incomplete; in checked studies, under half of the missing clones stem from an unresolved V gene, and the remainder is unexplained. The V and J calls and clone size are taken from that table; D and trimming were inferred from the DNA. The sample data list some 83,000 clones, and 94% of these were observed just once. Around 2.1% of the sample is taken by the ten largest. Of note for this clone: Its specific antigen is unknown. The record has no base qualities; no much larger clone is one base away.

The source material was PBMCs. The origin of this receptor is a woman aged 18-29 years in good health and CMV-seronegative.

The CDR3 protein is CASSLAGGGSDTQYF. At the DNA level, the sequence is TGTGCCAGCAGCTTAGCCGGTGGGGGGAGCGATACGCAGTATTTT. This chain joins TRBV11-2 to TRBJ2-3, and the D gene may be TRBD2, 6 bases matching. Via the germline V gene, CDR1 is SGHAT and CDR2 FQNNGV. The trim is 1 base for V and 6 bases for J, with a gap of 14 bases between the germline ends. From the cysteine through the phenylalanine, the CDR3 covers 15 amino acids. Just CDR3 DNA is preserved here, 45 bases in frame from base 1.